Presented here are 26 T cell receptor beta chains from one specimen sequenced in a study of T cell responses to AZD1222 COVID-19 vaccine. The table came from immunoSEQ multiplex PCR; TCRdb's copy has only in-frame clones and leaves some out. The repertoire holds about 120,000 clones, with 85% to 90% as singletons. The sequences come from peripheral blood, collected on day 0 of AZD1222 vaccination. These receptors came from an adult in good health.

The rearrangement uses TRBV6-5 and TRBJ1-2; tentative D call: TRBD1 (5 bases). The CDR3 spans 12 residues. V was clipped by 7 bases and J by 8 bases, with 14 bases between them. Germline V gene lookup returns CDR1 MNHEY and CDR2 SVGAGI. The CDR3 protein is CASIGDSRGYTF. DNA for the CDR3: TGTGCCAGCATCGGTGACAGCCGCGGCTACACCTTC.

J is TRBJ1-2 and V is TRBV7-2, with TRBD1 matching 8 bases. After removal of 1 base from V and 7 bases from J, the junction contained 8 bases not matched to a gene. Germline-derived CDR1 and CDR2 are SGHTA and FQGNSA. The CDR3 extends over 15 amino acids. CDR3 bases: TGTGCCAGCAGCTTAGGTCAGACAGGGGTGGGTGGCTACACCTTC. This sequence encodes CASSLGQTGVGGYTF.

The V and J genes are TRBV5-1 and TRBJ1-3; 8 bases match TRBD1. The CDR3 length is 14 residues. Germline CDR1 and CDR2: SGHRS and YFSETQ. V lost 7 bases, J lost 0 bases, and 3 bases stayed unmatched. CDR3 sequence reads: CASWTGTSGNTIYF. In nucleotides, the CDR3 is TGCGCCAGCTGGACAGGGACCTCTGGAAACACCATATATTTT. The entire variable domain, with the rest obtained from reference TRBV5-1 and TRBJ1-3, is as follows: KAGVTQTPRYLIKTRGQQVTLSCSPISGHRSVSWYQQTPGQGLQFLFEYFSETQRNKGNFPGRFSGRQFSNSRSEMNVSTLELGDSALYLCASWTGTSGNTIYFGEGSWLTVV.

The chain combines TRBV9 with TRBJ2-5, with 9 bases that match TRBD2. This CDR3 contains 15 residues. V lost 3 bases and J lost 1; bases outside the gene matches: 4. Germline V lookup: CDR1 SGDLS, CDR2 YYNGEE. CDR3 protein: CASSARAGGQETQYF. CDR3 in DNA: TGTGCCAGCAGCGCCCGAGCGGGGGGCCAAGAGACCCAGTACTTC.

CDR3 coding DNA: TGTGCCAGCAGTGAAGGTAGAGGGGGGGCGGTCGATGAGCAGTTCTTC. This gives the protein CASSEGRGGAVDEQFF. This chain joins TRBV6-4 and TRBJ2-1, with TRBD2 as a possible D gene (7 bases). The CDR3 sequence is 16 residues long. The germline gives CDR1 MRHNA, CDR2 SNTAGT. V was clipped by 3 bases and J by 8 bases, with 20 bases between them.

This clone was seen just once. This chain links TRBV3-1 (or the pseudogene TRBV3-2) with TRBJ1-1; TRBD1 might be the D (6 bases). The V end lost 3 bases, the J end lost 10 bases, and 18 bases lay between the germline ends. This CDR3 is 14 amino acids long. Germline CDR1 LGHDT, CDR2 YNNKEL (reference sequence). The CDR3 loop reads CASSQAYREQRAFF. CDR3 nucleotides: TGTGCCAGCAGCCAGGCTTACAGGGAACAGAGAGCTTTCTTT.

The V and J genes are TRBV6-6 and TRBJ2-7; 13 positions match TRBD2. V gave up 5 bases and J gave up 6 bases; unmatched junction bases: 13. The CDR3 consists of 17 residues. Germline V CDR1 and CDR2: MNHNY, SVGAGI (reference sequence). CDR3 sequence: CASSRTSGGAFGLEQYF. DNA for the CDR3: TGTGCCAGCAGTCGTACTAGCGGGGGGGCCTTTGGTCTCGAGCAGTACTTC.

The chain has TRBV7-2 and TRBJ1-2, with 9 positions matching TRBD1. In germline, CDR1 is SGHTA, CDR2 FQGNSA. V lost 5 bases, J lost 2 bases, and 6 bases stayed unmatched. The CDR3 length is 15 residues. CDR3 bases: TGTGCCAGCAGCCCGGGGACAGGGAGAAACTATGGCTACACCTTC. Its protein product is CASSPGTGRNYGYTF.

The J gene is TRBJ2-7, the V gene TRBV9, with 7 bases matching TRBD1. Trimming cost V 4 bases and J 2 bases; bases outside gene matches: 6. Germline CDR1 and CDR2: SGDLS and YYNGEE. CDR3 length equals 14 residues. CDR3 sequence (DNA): TGTGCCAGCAGCCCAATTGGACAGGCCTACGAGCAGTACTTC. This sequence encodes CASSPIGQAYEQYF.

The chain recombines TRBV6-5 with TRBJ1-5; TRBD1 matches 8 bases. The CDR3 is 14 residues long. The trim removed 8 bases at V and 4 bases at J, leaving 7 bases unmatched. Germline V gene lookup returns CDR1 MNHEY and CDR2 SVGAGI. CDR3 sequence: CASLTTGGNQPQHF. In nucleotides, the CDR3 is TGTGCCAGCTTAACCACAGGGGGGAATCAGCCCCAGCATTTT.

The CDR3 DNA follows: TGTGCCAGCAGCCCCGACAGGGCGGACCTTGCAACTAATGAAAAACTGTTTTTT. As protein: CASSPDRADLATNEKLFF. The chain uses TRBV9 and TRBJ1-4; 7 bases agree with TRBD1. Trimming took 4 bases from V and 0 from J; bases not matched to a gene: 12. The CDR3 has 18 residues. Germline V gives CDR1 SGDLS, CDR2 YYNGEE.

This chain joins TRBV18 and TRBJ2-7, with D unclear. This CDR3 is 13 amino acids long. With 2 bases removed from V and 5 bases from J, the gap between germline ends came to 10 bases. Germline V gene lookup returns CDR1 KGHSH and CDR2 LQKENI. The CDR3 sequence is CASSPVWQNEQYF. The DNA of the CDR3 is TGTGCCAGCTCACCAGTGTGGCAGAACGAGCAGTACTTC.

This CDR3 is CASSIASPPSDQPQHF. DNA of the CDR3: TGTGCCAGTAGTATAGCATCCCCCCCGAGCGATCAGCCCCAGCATTTT. V is TRBV19 and J is TRBJ1-5; D call uncertain. CDR1 is LNHDA, CDR2 SQIVND, per germline (reference sequence). The CDR3 has 16 amino acids. Deletions cut 1 base from V and 5 bases from J, with 15 bases between.

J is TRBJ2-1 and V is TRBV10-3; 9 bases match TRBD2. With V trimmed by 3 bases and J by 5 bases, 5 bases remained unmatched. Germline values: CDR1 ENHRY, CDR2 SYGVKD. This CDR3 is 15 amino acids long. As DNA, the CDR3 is TGTGCCATCAGTGATAAGGCGGGGGGGGACAATGAGCAGTTCTTC. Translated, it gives CAISDKAGGDNEQFF.

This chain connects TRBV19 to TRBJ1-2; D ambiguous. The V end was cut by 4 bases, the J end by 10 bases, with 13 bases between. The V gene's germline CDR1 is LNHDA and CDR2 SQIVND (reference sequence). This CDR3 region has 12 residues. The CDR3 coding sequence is TGTGCCAGTAGTACACGGGAGCGAGACTACACCTTC. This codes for CASSTRERDYTF. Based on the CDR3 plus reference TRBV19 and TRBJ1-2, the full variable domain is DGGITQSPKYLFRKEGQNVTLSCEQNLNHDAMYWYRQDPGQGLRLIYYSQIVNDFQKGDIAEGYSVSREKKESFPLTVTSAQKNPTAFYLCASSTRERDYTFGSGTRLTVV.

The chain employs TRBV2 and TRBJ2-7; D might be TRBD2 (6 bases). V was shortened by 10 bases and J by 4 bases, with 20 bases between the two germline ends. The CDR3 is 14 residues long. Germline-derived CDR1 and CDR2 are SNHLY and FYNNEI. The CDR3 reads CATQGTLAGYEQYF. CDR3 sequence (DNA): TGTGCCACCCAAGGGACTTTGGCGGGGTACGAGCAGTACTTC.

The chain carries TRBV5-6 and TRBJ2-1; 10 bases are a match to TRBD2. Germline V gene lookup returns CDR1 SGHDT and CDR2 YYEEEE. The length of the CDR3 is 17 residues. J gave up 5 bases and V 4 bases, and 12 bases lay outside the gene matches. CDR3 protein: CASSRGLLAGLNNEQFF. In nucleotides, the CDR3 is TGTGCCAGCAGCAGGGGGCTACTAGCGGGGCTAAACAATGAGCAGTTCTTC.

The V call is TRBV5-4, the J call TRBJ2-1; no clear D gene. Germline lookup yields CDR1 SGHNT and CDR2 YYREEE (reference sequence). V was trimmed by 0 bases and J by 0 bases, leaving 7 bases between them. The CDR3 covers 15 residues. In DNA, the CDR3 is TGTGCCAGCAGCTTGGAGAAAAGCTCCTACAATGAGCAGTTCTTC. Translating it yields CASSLEKSSYNEQFF.

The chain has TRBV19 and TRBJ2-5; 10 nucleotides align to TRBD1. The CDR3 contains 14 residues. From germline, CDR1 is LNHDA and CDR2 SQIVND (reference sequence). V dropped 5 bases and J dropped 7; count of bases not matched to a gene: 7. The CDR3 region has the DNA TGTGCCAGTAGTGCAGGACAGGGGGTCTCGACCCAGTACTTC. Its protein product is CASSAGQGVSTQYF.

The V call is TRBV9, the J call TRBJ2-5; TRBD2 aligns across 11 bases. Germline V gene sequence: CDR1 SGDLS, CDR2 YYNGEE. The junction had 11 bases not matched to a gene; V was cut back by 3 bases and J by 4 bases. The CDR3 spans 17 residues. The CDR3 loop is CASSEGPWTSGSETQYF. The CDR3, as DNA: TGTGCCAGCAGCGAGGGCCCTTGGACTAGCGGGTCAGAGACCCAGTACTTC.

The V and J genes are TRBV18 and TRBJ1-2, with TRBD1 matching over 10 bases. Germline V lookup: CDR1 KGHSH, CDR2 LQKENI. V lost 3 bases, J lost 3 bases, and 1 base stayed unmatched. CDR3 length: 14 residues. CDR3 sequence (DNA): TGTGCCAGCTCACCCGGGACAGGGGACTATGGCTACACCTTC. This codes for CASSPGTGDYGYTF. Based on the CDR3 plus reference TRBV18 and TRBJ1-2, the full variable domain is NAGVMQNPRHLVRRRGQEARLRCSPMKGHSHVYWYRQLPEEGLKFMVYLQKENIIDESGMPKERFSAEFPKEGPSILRIQQVVRGDSAAYFCASSPGTGDYGYTFGSGTRLTVV.

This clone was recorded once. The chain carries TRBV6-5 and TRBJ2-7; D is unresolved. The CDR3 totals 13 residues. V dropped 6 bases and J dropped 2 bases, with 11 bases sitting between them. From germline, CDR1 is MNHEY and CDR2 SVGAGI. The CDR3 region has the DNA TGTGCCAGCAGCCAAAGCATAACCTACGAGCAGTACTTC. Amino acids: CASSQSITYEQYF.

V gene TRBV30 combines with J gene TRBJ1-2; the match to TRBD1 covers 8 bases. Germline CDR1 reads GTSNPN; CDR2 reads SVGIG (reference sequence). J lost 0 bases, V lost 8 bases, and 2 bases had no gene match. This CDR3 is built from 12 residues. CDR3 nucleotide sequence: TGTGCCCAGACAGGGGCTAACTATGGCTACACCTTC. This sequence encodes CAQTGANYGYTF.

This CDR3 reads CASSTRTETYEQYF. The CDR3 DNA is TGTGCCAGCAGCACTAGGACGGAGACCTACGAGCAGTACTTC. The gene calls are TRBV7-8 and TRBJ2-7; D possibly corresponds to TRBD2 (5 bases). The V gene lost 5 bases and the J gene lost 2 bases, with 13 bases spanning the gap. The CDR3 has 14 residues. Germline V CDR1 and CDR2: SGHVS, FQNEAQ.

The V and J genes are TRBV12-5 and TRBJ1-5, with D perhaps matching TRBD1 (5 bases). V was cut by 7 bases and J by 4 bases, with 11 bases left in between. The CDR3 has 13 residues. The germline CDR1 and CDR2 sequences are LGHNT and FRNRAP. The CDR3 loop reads CASELGRNQPQHF. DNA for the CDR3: TGTGCTAGTGAGTTGGGACGTAATCAGCCCCAGCATTTT. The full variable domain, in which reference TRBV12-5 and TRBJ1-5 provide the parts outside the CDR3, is DARVTQTPRHKVTEMGQEVTMRCQPILGHNTVFWYRQTMMQGLELLAYFRNRAPLDDSGMPKDRFSAEMPDATLATLKIQPSEPRDSAVYFCASELGRNQPQHFGDGTRLSIL.

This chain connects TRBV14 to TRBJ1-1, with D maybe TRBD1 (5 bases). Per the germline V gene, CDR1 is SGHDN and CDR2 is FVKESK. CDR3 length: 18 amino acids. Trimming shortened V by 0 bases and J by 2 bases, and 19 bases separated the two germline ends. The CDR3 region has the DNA TGTGCCAGCAGCCAAGATCTACAAGGGGAGGTTCGAAACACTGAAGCTTTCTTT. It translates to CASSQDLQGEVRNTEAFF.